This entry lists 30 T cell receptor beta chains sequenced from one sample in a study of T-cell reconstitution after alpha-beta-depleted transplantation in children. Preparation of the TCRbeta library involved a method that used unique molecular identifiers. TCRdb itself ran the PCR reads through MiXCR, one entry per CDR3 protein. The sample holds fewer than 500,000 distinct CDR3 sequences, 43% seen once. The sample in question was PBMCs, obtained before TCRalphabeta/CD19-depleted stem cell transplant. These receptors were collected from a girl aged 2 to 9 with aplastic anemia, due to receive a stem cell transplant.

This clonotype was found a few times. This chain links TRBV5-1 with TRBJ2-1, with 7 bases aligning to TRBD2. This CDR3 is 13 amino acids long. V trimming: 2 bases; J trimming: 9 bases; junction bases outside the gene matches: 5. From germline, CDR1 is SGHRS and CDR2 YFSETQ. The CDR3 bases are TGCGCCAGCAGCTTCAGCGGGAATGTTGAGCAGTTCTTC. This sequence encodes CASSFSGNVEQFF.

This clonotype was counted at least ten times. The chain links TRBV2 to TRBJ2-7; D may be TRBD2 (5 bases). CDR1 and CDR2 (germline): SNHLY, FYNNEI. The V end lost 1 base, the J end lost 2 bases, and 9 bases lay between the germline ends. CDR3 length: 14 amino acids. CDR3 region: CASSEEGGPYEQYF. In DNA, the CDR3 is TGTGCCAGCAGTGAAGAGGGCGGGCCCTACGAGCAGTACTTC.

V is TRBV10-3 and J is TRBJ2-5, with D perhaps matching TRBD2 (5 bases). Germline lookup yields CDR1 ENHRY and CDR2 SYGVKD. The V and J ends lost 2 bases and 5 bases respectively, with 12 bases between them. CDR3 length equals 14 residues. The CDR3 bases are TGTGCCATCAGTGAGCTCTTCGGGGTGGAGACCCAGTACTTC. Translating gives CAISELFGVETQYF.

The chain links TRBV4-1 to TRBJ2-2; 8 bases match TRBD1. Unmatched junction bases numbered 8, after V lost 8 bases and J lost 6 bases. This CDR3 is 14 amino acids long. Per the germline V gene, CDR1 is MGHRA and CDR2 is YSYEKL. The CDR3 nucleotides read TGCGCCAGCGCAAGAACGACAGGGGCCGGGGAGCTGTTTTTT. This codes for CASARTTGAGELFF.

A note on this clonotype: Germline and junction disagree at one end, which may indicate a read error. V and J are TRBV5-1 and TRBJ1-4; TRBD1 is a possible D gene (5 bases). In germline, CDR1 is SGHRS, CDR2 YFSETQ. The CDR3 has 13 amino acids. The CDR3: CASILGDGEKLFF. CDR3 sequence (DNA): TGCGCCAGCATCTTGGGGGATGGGGAAAAACTGTTTTTT.

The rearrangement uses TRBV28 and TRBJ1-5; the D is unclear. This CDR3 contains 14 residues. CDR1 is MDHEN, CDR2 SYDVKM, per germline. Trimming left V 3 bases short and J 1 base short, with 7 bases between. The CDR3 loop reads CASSFRSSNQPQHF. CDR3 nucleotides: TGTGCCAGCAGTTTCAGGAGCAGCAATCAGCCCCAGCATTTT. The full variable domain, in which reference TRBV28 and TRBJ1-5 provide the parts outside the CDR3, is DVKVTQSSRYLVKRTGEKVFLECVQDMDHENMFWYRQDPGLGLRLIYFSYDVKMKEKGDIPEGYSVSREKKERFSLILESASTNQTSMYLCASSFRSSNQPQHFGDGTRLSIL.

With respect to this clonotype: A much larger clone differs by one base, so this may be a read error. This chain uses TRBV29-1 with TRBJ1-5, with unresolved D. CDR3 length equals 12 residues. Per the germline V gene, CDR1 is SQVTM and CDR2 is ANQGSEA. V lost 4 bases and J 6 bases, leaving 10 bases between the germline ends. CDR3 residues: CSVAGSSQPQHF. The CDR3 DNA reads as TGCAGCGTTGCCGGCTCGAGTCAGCCCCAGCATTTT. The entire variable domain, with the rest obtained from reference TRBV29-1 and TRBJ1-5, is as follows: SAVISQKPSRDICQRGTSLTIQCQVDSQVTMMFWYRQQPGQSLTLIATANQGSEATYESGFVIDKFPISRPNLTFSTLTVSNMSPEDSSIYLCSVAGSSQPQHFGDGTRLSIL.

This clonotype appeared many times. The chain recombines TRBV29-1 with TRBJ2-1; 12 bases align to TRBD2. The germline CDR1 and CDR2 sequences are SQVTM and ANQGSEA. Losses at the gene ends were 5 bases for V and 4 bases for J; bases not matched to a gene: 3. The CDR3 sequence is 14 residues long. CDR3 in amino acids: CSVIGTSGYNEQFF. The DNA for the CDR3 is TGCAGCGTTATCGGGACTAGCGGGTACAATGAGCAGTTCTTC.

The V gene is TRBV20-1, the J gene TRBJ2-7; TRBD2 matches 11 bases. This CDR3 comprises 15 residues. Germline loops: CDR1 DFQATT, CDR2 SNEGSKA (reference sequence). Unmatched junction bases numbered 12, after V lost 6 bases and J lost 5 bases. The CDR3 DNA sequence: TGCAGTGCCGCCGACATTACTAGCGGGAGACACGAGCAGTACTTC. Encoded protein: CSAADITSGRHEQYF.

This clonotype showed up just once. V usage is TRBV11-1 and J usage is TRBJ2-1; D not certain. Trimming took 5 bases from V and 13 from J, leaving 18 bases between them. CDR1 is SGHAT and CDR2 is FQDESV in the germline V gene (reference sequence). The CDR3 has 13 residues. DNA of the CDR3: TGTGCCAGCAGCCCTTCCCGAGGCTTCCAACAGTTCTTC. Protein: CASSPSRGFQQFF.

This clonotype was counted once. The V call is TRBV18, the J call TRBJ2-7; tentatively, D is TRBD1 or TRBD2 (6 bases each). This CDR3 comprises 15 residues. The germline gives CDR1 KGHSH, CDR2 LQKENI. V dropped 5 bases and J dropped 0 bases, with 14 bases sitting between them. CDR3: CASSAWGDISYEQYF. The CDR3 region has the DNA TGTGCCAGCTCAGCATGGGGGGACATCTCCTACGAGCAGTACTTC. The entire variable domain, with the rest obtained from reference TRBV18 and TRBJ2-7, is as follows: NAGVMQNPRHLVRRRGQEARLRCSPMKGHSHVYWYRQLPEEGLKFMVYLQKENIIDESGMPKERFSAEFPKEGPSILRIQQVVRGDSAAYFCASSAWGDISYEQYFGPGTRLTVT.

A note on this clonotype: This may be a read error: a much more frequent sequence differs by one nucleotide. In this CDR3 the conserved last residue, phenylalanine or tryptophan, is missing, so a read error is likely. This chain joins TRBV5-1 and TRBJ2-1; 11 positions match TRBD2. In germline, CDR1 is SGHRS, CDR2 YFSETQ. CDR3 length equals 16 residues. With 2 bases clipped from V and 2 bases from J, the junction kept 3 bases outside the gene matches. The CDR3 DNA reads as TGCGCCAGCAGCTTTAGACTAGCGGGGCCCTACAATGAGCAGTTCTAC. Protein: CASSFRLAGPYNEQFY.

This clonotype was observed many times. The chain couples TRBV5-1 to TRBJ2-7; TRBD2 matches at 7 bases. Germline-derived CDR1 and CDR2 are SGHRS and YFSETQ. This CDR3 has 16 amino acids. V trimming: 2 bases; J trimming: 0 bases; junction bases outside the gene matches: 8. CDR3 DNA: TGCGCCAGCAGCTTCGGTGGCGGGAGTCCCTCCTACGAGCAGTACTTC. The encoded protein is CASSFGGGSPSYEQYF.

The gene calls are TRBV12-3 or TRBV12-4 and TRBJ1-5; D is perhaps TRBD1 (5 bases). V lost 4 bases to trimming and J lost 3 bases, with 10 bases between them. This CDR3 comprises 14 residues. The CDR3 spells CASSSQGSNQPQHF. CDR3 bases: TGTGCCAGCAGTTCTCAGGGTTCCAATCAGCCCCAGCATTTT.

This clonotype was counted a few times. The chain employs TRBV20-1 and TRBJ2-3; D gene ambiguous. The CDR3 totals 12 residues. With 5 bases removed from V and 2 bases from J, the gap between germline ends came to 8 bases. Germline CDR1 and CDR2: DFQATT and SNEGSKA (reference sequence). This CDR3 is CSAATSTDTQYF. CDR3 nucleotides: TGCAGTGCTGCCACCTCCACAGATACGCAGTATTTT.

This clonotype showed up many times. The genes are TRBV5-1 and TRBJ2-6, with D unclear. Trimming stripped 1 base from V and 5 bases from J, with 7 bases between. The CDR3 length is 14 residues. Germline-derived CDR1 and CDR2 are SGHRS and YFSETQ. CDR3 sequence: CASSLRVRANVLTF. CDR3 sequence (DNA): TGCGCCAGCAGCTTGCGGGTTAGGGCCAACGTCCTGACTTTC.

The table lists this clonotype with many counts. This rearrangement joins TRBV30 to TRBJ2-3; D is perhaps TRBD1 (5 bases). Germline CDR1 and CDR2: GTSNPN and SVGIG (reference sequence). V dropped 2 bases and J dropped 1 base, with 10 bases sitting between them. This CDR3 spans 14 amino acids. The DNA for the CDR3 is TGTGCCTGGAGTACCCAAGGGGGCACAGATACGCAGTATTTT. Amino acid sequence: CAWSTQGGTDTQYF.

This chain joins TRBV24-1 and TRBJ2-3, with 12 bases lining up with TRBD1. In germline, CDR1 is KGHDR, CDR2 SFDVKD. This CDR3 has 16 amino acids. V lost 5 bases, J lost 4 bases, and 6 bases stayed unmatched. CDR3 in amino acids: CATSAGGQGASDTQYF. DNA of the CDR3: TGTGCCACCAGTGCCGGGGGACAGGGGGCATCAGATACGCAGTATTTT.

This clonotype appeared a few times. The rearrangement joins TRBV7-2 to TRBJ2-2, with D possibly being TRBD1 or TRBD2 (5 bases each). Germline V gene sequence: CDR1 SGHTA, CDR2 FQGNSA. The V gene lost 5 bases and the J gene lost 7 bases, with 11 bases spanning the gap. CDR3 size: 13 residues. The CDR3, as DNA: TGTGCCAGCAGCATCGGGGCCGTCGGGGAGCTGTTTTTT. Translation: CASSIGAVGELFF.

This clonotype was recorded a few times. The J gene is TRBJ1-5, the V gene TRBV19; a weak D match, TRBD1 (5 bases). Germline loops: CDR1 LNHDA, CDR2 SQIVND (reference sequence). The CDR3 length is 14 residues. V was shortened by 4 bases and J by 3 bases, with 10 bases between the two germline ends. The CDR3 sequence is CASSTQDFNQPQHF. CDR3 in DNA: TGTGCCAGTAGTACACAGGATTTCAATCAGCCCCAGCATTTT. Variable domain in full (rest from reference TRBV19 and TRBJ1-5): DGGITQSPKYLFRKEGQNVTLSCEQNLNHDAMYWYRQDPGQGLRLIYYSQIVNDFQKGDIAEGYSVSREKKESFPLTVTSAQKNPTAFYLCASSTQDFNQPQHFGDGTRLSIL.

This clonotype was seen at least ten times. CDR3 amino acids: CASSYLEGGRAYEQYF. The CDR3 DNA follows: TGTGCCAGCAGCTATCTCGAGGGGGGGAGGGCCTACGAGCAGTACTTC. The gene calls are TRBV5-6 and TRBJ2-7, with D possibly being TRBD2 (7 bases). The CDR3 is 16 amino acids. Germline loops: CDR1 SGHDT, CDR2 YYEEEE. Trimming cost V 3 bases and J 2 bases, with 18 bases left between them. Filled out from reference TRBV5-6 and TRBJ2-7, the complete variable domain reads DAGVTQSPTHLIKTRGQQVTLRCSPKSGHDTVSWYQQALGQGPQFIFQYYEEEERQRGNFPDRFSGHQFPNYSSELNVNALLLGDSALYLCASSYLEGGRAYEQYFGPGTRLTVT.

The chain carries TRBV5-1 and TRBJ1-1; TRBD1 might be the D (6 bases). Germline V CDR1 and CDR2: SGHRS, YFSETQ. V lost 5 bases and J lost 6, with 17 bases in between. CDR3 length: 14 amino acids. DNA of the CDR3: TGCGCCAGCAGTCGGAGGGGGGGGGGCTCTGAAGCTTTCTTT. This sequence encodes CASSRRGGGSEAFF. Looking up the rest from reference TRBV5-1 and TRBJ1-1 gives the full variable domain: KAGVTQTPRYLIKTRGQQVTLSCSPISGHRSVSWYQQTPGQGLQFLFEYFSETQRNKGNFPGRFSGRQFSNSRSEMNVSTLELGDSALYLCASSRRGGGSEAFFGQGTRLTVV.

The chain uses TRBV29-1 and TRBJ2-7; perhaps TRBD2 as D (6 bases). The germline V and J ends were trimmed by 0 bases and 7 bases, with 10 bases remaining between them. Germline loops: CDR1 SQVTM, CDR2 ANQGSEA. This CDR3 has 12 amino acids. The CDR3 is CSVEDGGVEQYF. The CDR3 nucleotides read TGCAGCGTTGAAGACGGCGGGGTAGAGCAGTACTTC.

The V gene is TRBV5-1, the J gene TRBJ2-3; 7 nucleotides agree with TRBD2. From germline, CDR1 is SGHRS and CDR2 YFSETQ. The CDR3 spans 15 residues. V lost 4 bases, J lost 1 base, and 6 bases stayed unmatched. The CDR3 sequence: CASSTGRARTDTQYF. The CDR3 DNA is TGCGCCAGCAGCACTGGGAGGGCTCGCACAGATACGCAGTATTTT.

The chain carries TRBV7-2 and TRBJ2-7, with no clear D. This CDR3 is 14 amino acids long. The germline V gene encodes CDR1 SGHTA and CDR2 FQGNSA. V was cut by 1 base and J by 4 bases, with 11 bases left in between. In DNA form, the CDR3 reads TGTGCCAGCAGCTTAGGGAGCTATCCTTACGAGCAGTACTTC. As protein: CASSLGSYPYEQYF.

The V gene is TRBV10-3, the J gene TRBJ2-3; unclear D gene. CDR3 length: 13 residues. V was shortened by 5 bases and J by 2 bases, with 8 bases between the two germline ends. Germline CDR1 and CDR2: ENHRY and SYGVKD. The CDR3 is CAISRDTTDTQYF. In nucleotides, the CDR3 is TGTGCCATCAGTAGAGATACCACAGATACGCAGTATTTT.

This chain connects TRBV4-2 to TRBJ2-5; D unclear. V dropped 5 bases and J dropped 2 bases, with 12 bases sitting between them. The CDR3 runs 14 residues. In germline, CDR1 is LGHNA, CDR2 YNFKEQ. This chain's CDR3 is CASSASDRQETQYF. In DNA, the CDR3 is TGTGCCAGCAGCGCGAGCGACCGACAAGAGACCCAGTACTTC.

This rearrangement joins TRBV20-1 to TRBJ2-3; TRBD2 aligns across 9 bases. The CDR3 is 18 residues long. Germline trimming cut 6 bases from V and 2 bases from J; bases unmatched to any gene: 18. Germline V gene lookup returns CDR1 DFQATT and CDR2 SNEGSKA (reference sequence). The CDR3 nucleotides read TGCAGTGCCCCTATTCCAGCGGGGGGCCTGATTAACACAGATACGCAGTATTTT. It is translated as CSAPIPAGGLINTDTQYF.

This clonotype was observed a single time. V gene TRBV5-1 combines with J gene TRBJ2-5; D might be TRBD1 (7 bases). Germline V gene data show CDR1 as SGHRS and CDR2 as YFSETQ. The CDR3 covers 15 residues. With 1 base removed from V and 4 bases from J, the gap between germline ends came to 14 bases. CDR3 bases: TGCGCCAGCAGCTTGCTCCCAGGGGGGACAGAGACCCAGTACTTC. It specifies CASSLLPGGTETQYF.

CDR3 in amino acids: CASGLQTNTEAFF. The CDR3, as DNA: TGCGCCAGCGGGTTACAAACGAACACTGAAGCTTTCTTT. The chain joins TRBV5-1 to TRBJ1-1; the D is unclear. Germline CDR1 and CDR2: SGHRS and YFSETQ. V lost 7 bases and J 1 base, leaving 11 bases between the germline ends. The CDR3 has 13 residues.